The 11 T cell receptor beta chains reported below all come from one sample, sequenced in a study of tumor-infiltrating lymphocytes in primary liver carcinoma. The study extracted blood RNA from unsorted whole blood and also extracted germline DNA. From about 0.5 ug of total RNA, TCR beta-specific cDNA was reverse-transcribed using a constant-region primer. TCR beta libraries came from three nested multiplex PCR rounds using slightly modified ARM-PCR. Each of the first two PCR rounds ran roughly 10 cycles with TRBV1-TRBV30 forward and C-beta reverse primers. Via MiXCR, TCRdb re-called the multiplex PCR reads, giving one row per CDR3 protein. Of fewer than 350,000 distinct CDR3 sequences listed, roughly two thirds were seen once; the top ten hold more than 8.5%. The sequenced material came from peripheral blood. All receptors derive from a man aged 40-55 years with primary liver carcinoma and hepatitis B virus infection.

With respect to this clonotype: At one of its ends the junction is not consistent with the germline gene, which may arise from a read error. The V gene is TRBV5-1, the J gene TRBJ2-2, with D uncertain. The CDR3 sequence is 14 residues long. Germline V gives CDR1 SGHRS, CDR2 YFSETQ. CDR3 DNA sequence: TGCGCCAGTAGCTTGGAGCCCGGATTCGGGGAGCTGTTTTTT. Its protein product is CASSLEPGFGELFF.

On this clonotype itself: A much larger clone sits a single nucleotide away, making a read error possible. Lacking the conserved final phenylalanine or tryptophan, this CDR3 likely reflects a read error. The rearrangement links TRBV6-1 to TRBJ1-4; D is perhaps TRBD1 (5 bases). The CDR3 is 14 amino acids. Trimming removed 6 bases at V and 4 bases at J, with 12 bases between. The V gene's germline CDR1 is MNHNS and CDR2 SASEGT. CDR3 coding DNA: TGTGCCAGCAGCCGGGACGGCCTTAATGAAAAACTGTTTGTT. It translates to CASSRDGLNEKLFV.

About this clonotype: Compared with germline, one end of the junction differs, possibly owing to a read error. The chain employs TRBV5-6 and TRBJ2-1; 12 nucleotides match TRBD2. The germline gives CDR1 SGHDT, CDR2 YYEEEE. The CDR3 totals 17 residues. Here the CDR3 DNA reads TGTGTCAGCAGCCAGATCCTAGCGGGAGGGGTAGACGATGAGCAGTTCTTC. Translation: CVSSQILAGGVDDEQFF. The entire variable domain, with the rest obtained from reference TRBV5-6 and TRBJ2-1, is as follows: DAGVTQSPTHLIKTRGQQVTLRCSPKSGHDTVSWYQQALGQGPQFIFQYYEEEERQRGNFPDRFSGHQFPNYSSELNVNALLLGDSALYLCVSSQILAGGVDDEQFFGPGTRLTVL.

In its sample, this clonotype was seen once. Just one base apart from a much larger clone, this may be a read error. CDR3 amino acids: CVSSYRAQETQYF. For the CDR3, the DNA is TGTGTCAGCAGTTACAGGGCCCAAGAGACCCAGTACTTC. The rearrangement links TRBV6-2 or TRBV6-3 to TRBJ2-5; D may be TRBD1 (6 bases). The CDR3 length is 13 residues. Germline-derived CDR1 and CDR2 are MNHEY and SVGEGT.

About this clonotype itself: This may be a read error: a much more frequent sequence differs by one nucleotide. The rearrangement uses TRBV6-5 and TRBJ2-7, with 9 bases identical to TRBD2. CDR1 and CDR2 from the germline V gene are MNHEY and SVGAGI. CDR3 length: 15 residues. CDR3 nucleotide sequence: TGTGCCAGCAGTTACTCCTCCGGGACTAGCAACGAGCTGTACTTC. Amino acid sequence: CASSYSSGTSNELYF.

J is TRBJ1-2 and V is TRBV28; TRBD1 might be the D (6 bases). The CDR3 runs to 15 residues. Trimming removed 6 bases at V and 4 bases at J, with 18 bases between. Germline CDR1 is MDHEN and CDR2 is SYDVKM. The CDR3: CASRSPGTTIYGYTF. As DNA, the CDR3 is TGTGCCAGCAGATCTCCCGGGACAACTATCTATGGCTACACCTTC.

Comment on this clonotype: With a much larger clone just one base away, this may be a read error. The CDR3 ends on some other residue instead of the conserved phenylalanine or tryptophan, so this is likely a read error. This chain connects TRBV10-3 to TRBJ2-4, with a weak D call TRBD2 (6 bases). V was trimmed by 2 bases and J by 7 bases, leaving 15 bases between them. This CDR3 contains 15 residues. Germline CDR1 is ENHRY and CDR2 is SYGVKD. The CDR3 spells CAISEPLGGGNIQYL. The CDR3, as DNA: TGTGCCATCAGTGAGCCCTTGGGGGGTGGGAACATTCAGTACTTA.

Turning to this clonotype: With a much larger clone just one base away, this may be a read error. The rearrangement links TRBV4-2 to TRBJ1-5; TRBD1 is a possible D gene (5 bases). This CDR3 contains 15 residues. The germline V gene encodes CDR1 LGHNA and CDR2 YNFKEQ. The CDR3 nucleotides are TGTGCCAGCAACCAAGATCCATCAGGGTATCAGCCCCAGCATTTT. This gives the protein CASNQDPSGYQPQHF.

This clonotype has a count of ten or more. This rearrangement joins TRBV5-5 to TRBJ1-3, with TRBD1 as a possible D gene (5 bases). V gave up 4 bases and J gave up 0 bases, with 14 bases separating them. Germline V CDR1 and CDR2: SGHKS, YYEKEE (reference sequence). This CDR3 contains 16 residues. The chain's CDR3 is CASSPGRLISGNTIYF. As DNA, the CDR3 is TGTGCCAGCAGCCCGGGACGTCTGATCTCTGGAAACACCATATATTTT.

About this clonotype itself: A much more abundant neighbour one base away suggests this may be a read error. J is TRBJ2-7 and V is TRBV6-5; the D is unclear. This CDR3 has 15 residues. Germline V gene sequence: CDR1 MNHEY, CDR2 SVGAGI. CDR3 residues: CAGSYRSDRSYEQYF. The CDR3, as DNA: TGTGCCGGCAGTTACCGCTCCGACCGAAGCTACGAGCAGTACTTC.

In the case of this clonotype: This may come from a read error, since a much larger clone is one base off. The chain uses TRBV6-2 or TRBV6-3 and TRBJ2-1; 8 positions agree with TRBD2. This CDR3 is 16 amino acids long. Germline lookup yields CDR1 MNHEY and CDR2 SVGEGT. The CDR3 DNA sequence: TGTGCCCGCAGCTTCCAAGCGGGACTAGGAGGCAATGAGCAGTTCTTC. Protein sequence: CARSFQAGLGGNEQFF.